The sequence of this TCR beta chain was determined in a study of T cell repertoires in cytomegalovirus infection. This clonotype has a handful of counts. Its antigen is unidentified. TCRdb passed the reads through MiXCR, listing each CDR3 protein once. The sample holds roughly 230,000 distinct CDR3 sequences, roughly 23% seen once. The germline gives CDR1 SGHAT, CDR2 FQNNGV. V lost 4 bases, J lost 2 bases, and 21 bases lay in between. This CDR3 region has 17 residues. Study-level results: Summed frequency of public TCR beta families distinguished CMV carriers with the relevant HLA. Clonotypes of TCR beta that were HLA-C-restricted and CMV-specific dominated the ex vivo response.

The sequence derives from a human donor in good health (CMV status not recorded). Some clones in this sample may be carry-over from other donors' samples. The chain joins TRBV11-2 to TRBJ2-7; D may be TRBD1 (6 bases). Sequenced input: CD8+ T cells from PBMCs. In DNA, the CDR3 is TGTGCCAGCAGCTCCCCTCAGGGGCTGGGAGTCCCCTACGAGCAGTACTTC. The encoded protein is CASSSPQGLGVPYEQYF.